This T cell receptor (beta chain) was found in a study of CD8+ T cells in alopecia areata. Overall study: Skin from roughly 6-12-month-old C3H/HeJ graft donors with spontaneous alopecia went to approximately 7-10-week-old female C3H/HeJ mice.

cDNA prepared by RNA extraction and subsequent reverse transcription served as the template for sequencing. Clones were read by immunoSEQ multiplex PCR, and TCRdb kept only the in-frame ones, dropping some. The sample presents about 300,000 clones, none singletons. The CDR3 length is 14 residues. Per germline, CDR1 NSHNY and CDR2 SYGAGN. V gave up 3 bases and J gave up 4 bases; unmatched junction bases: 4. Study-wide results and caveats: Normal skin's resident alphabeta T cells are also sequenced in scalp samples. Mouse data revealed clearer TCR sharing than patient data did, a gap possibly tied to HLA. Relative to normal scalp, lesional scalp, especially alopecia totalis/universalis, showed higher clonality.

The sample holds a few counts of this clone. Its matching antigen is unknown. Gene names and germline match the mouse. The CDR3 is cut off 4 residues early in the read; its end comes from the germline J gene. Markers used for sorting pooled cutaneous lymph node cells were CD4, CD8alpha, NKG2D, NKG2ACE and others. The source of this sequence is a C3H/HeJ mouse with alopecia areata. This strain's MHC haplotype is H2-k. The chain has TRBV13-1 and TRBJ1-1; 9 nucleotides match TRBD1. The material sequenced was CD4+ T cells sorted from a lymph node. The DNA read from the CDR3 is TGTGCCAGCAGTGTGCGACAGGGGGTCACA. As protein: CASSVRQGVT. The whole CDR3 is CASSVRQGVTEVFF.